This TCR beta chain was captured in a study of human T cells and chemical hapten exposure. At the level of the study: Throughout the approximately 25-week study, diphenylcyclopropenone was applied weekly to the patients' scalps. The study traced per-sample TCR yield variation mainly to small differences in pooled library volumes. Points from the study as a whole: Sensitization with DPC brought no change to TCRs above 1 in 1000 in frequency.

There are many counts of this clonotype. Its cognate antigen is unknown. Trimming took off 0 bases at V and 2 bases at J, with 5 bases between the two ends. The CDR3 is 14 residues long. CDR1 is SNHLY, CDR2 FYNNEI, per germline. Unique molecular identifiers were affixed to discrete cDNA molecules within the library. MiXCR was run by TCRdb on the RACE reads, yielding one entry per CDR3 protein. The table records nearly 350,000 distinct CDR3 sequences, around 6.9% of them present only once. Time point of the sample: patch test 1, 2 weeks after DPC sensitization. Specified treatment: therapeutic diphenylcyclopropenone sensitization with weekly scalp DPC.

This receptor was taken from a woman between 18 and 29 years old with alopecia areata. Some clones in this sample may be carry-over from other donors' samples. The material sequenced was whole blood, taken in connection with sensitization to the hapten diphenylcyclopropenone (DPC). The genes are TRBV2 and TRBJ1-5, with D unclear. The CDR3 region is CASSEAGRNQPQHF. The CDR3 DNA reads TGTGCCAGCAGTGAAGCCGGGCGCAATCAGCCCCAGCATTTT.